These 12 T cell receptor beta chains came from one sample sequenced in a study of CD8+CD57+ T cells in acquired aplastic anemia. The study profiled TCR beta VDJ and CDR3 using genomic DNA as template. TCRdb re-called the reads through MiXCR, storing one row per CDR3 protein. The profile shows 150,000 or so distinct CDR3 sequences, roughly 50% of them singletons. Whoever was chosen for sequencing had shown CD8+CD57+ cell expansion by flow cytometry. The sequencing sample was made of sorted CD4+, CD8+, or CD8+CD57+ T cells (not recorded which) from PBMCs. Every receptor here comes from a human donor with aplastic anemia.

The chain has TRBV25-1 and TRBJ1-3; no reliable D call. Germline-derived CDR1 and CDR2 are MGHDK and SYGVNS. Trimming left V 6 bases short and J 0 bases short, with 12 bases between. The CDR3 contains 15 residues. The CDR3 nucleotides are TGTGCCAGCAGCACGGGAGTAGTCTCTGGAAACACCATATATTTT. Translating it yields CASSTGVVSGNTIYF.

This clonotype has a single count. The V gene is TRBV15, the J gene TRBJ2-7; D might be TRBD1 (6 bases). Looked up from germline, CDR1 is LNHNV and CDR2 is YYDKDF (reference sequence). V shed 0 bases and J shed 1 base, with 13 bases lying between them. The CDR3 sequence is 16 residues long. The CDR3 loop is CATSRDDTGKSYEQYF. The DNA for the CDR3 is TGTGCCACCAGCAGAGATGATACAGGGAAGTCCTACGAGCAGTACTTC. Looking up the rest from reference TRBV15 and TRBJ2-7 gives the full variable domain: DAMVIQNPRYQVTQFGKPVTLSCSQTLNHNVMYWYQQKSSQAPKLLFHYYDKDFNNEADTPDNFQSRRPNTSFCFLDIRSPGLGDTAMYLCATSRDDTGKSYEQYFGPGTRLTVT.

Concerning this clonotype itself: Possible read error: a much larger clone is one base away. The CDR3 loop is CAWSDRGPEQYF. CDR3 DNA sequence: TGTGCCTGGAGTGACAGGGGGCCAGAGCAGTACTTC. The V and J genes are TRBV30 and TRBJ2-7; the match to TRBD1 covers 9 bases. Trimming took 1 base from V and 7 from J; bases not matched to a gene: 2. Germline V CDR1 and CDR2: GTSNPN, SVGIG (reference sequence). This CDR3 has 12 amino acids.

This clonotype has ten or more counts. The chain is built from TRBV19 and TRBJ2-2; possible D gene TRBD1, 6 bases. Per the germline V gene, CDR1 is LNHDA and CDR2 is SQIVND (reference sequence). The CDR3 sequence is 16 residues long. V dropped 3 bases and J dropped 7 bases, with 18 bases sitting between them. The CDR3 DNA reads TGTGCCAGTAGTATGGGACGCTGGGGGCAGGGCGGGGAGCTGTTTTTT. Its protein is CASSMGRWGQGGELFF. The full variable domain, with the rest looked up from reference TRBV19 and TRBJ2-2, is DGGITQSPKYLFRKEGQNVTLSCEQNLNHDAMYWYRQDPGQGLRLIYYSQIVNDFQKGDIAEGYSVSREKKESFPLTVTSAQKNPTAFYLCASSMGRWGQGGELFFGEGSRLTVL.

The chain couples TRBV6-5 to TRBJ1-4; D gene uncertain. V was clipped by 0 bases and J by 0 bases, with 5 bases between them. There are 15 residues in the CDR3. Per germline, CDR1 MNHEY and CDR2 SVGAGI. CDR3 bases: TGTGCCAGCAGTTACTCAGGGACAACTAATGAAAAACTGTTTTTT. This gives the protein CASSYSGTTNEKLFF.

This clonotype has ten or more counts. This chain joins TRBV5-1 and TRBJ1-1, with 8 bases matching TRBD1. The CDR3 contains 16 residues. Germline values: CDR1 SGHRS, CDR2 YFSETQ. Trimming removed 5 bases from V and 0 bases from J; junction bases left unmatched: 9. CDR3 sequence: CASRDGRGLLNTEAFF. CDR3 nucleotides: TGCGCCAGCAGAGACGGCAGGGGGCTATTGAACACTGAAGCTTTCTTT.

The chain has TRBV24-1 and TRBJ1-2; D is perhaps TRBD1 (5 bases). The germline V gene encodes CDR1 KGHDR and CDR2 SFDVKD. The germline V and J ends were trimmed by 7 bases and 8 bases, with 16 bases remaining between them. The CDR3 has 13 amino acids. This chain's CDR3 is CATRDTLSGGYTF. CDR3 sequence (DNA): TGTGCCACCAGGGACACCCTTTCGGGGGGCTACACCTTC.

This clonotype was detected many times. This sequence joins TRBV4-2 and TRBJ2-7, with D possibly being TRBD2 (5 bases). Germline V gene sequence: CDR1 LGHNA, CDR2 YNFKEQ. The V gene lost 4 bases and the J gene lost 6 bases, with 10 bases spanning the gap. The CDR3 contains 12 residues. DNA of the CDR3: TGTGCCAGCAGCCCATTCGGGGTCGAGCAGTACTTC. Translated, it gives CASSPFGVEQYF.

About this clonotype itself: It may be a read error: a sequence one base away is much more abundant. The rearrangement links TRBV3-1 to TRBJ2-7, with TRBD2 identical over 9 bases. CDR1 LGHDT and CDR2 YNNKEL come from the germline V gene (reference sequence). The CDR3 runs to 15 residues. This CDR3 reads CAGSPGLATSYEQYF. The CDR3 DNA is TGTGCCGGCAGCCCCGGACTAGCGACTTCCTACGAGCAGTACTTC.

Many counts were recorded for this clonotype. The chain has TRBV25-1 and TRBJ1-5, with D hard to call. This CDR3 is built from 13 residues. V shed 5 bases and J shed 3 bases, with 8 bases lying between them. CDR1 is MGHDK, CDR2 SYGVNS, per germline. The CDR3: CASSPGVNQPQHF. In DNA, the CDR3 is TGTGCCAGCAGTCCTGGCGTCAATCAGCCCCAGCATTTT.

This clonotype was recorded many times. The CDR3 is CASSLTTGDGDEQYF. The CDR3 region has the DNA TGTGCCAGCAGCTTAACGACAGGGGACGGCGACGAGCAGTACTTC. V usage is TRBV7-3 and J usage is TRBJ2-7; 8 bases match TRBD1. The V gene's germline CDR1 is SGHTA and CDR2 FQGTGA. The junction had 6 bases not matched to a gene; V was cut back by 0 bases and J by 5 bases. There are 15 residues in the CDR3.

Regarding this clonotype: The junction and the germline gene differ at one end; a read error may be behind it. The chain has TRBV7-3 and TRBJ1-6; 7 bases match TRBD1. The CDR3 loop spans 18 amino acids. Looked up from germline, CDR1 is SGHTA and CDR2 is FQGTGA. CDR3 sequence reads: CACSRRDGTDRYNSPLHF. For the CDR3, the DNA is TGTGCCTGCAGCAGACGGGACGGGACAGACCGCTATAATTCACCCCTCCACTTT.